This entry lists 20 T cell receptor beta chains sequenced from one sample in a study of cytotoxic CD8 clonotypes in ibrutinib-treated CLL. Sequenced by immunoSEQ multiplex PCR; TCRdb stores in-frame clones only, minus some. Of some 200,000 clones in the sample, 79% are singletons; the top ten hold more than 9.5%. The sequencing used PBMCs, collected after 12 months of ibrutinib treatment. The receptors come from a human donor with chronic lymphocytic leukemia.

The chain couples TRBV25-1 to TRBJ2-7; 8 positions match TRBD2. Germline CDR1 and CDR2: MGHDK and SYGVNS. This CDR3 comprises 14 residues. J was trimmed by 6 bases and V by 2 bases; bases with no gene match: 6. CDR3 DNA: TGTGCCAGCAGTGAAGTCGGGAGGGCCGGCGAGCAGTACTTC. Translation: CASSEVGRAGEQYF.

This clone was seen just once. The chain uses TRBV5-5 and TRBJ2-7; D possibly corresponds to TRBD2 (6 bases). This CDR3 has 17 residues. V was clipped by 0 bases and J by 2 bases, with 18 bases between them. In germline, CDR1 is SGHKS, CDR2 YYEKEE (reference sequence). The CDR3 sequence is CASSLGTTSYRTYEQYF. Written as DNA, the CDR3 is TGTGCCAGCAGCTTGGGGACCACTAGCTATAGGACCTACGAGCAGTACTTC.

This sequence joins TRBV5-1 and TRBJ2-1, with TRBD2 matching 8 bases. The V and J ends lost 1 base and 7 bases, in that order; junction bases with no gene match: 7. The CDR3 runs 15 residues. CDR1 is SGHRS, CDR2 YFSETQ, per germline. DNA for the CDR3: TGCGCCAGCAGCTTGTACAGCGGGAGTGAAAATGAGCAGTTCTTC. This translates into CASSLYSGSENEQFF.

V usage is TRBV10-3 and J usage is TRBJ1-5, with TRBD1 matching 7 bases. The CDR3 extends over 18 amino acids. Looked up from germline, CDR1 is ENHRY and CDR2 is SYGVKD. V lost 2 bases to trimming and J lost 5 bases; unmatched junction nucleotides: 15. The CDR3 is CAISEGQERGRRDQPQHF. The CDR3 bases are TGTGCCATCAGTGAGGGACAGGAAAGGGGAAGAAGGGATCAGCCCCAGCATTTT.

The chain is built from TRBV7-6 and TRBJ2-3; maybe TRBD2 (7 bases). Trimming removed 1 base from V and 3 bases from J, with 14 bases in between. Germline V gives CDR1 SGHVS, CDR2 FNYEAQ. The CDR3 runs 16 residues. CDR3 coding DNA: TGTGCCAGCAGCTTAGGGGGAGGGGGGCGGACAGATACGCAGTATTTT. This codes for CASSLGGGGRTDTQYF.

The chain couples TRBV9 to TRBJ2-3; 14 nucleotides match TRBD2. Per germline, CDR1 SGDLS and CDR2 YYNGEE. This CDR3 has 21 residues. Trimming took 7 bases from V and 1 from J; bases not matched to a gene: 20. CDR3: CASSLSPGLAGGLYGTDTQYF. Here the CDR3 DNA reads TGTGCCAGCTCCCTTAGTCCCGGACTAGCGGGGGGTCTGTATGGCACAGATACGCAGTATTTT.

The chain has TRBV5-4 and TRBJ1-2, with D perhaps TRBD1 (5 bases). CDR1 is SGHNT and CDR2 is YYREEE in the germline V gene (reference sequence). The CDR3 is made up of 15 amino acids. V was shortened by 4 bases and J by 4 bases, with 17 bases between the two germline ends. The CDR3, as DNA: TGTGCCAGCAGCACCGGTGGGGAGGGGTTCTATGGCTACACCTTC. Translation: CASSTGGEGFYGYTF. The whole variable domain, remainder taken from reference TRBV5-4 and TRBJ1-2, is ETGVTQSPTHLIKTRGQQVTLRCSSQSGHNTVSWYQQALGQGPQFIFQYYREEENGRGNFPPRFSGLQFPNYSSELNVNALELDDSALYLCASSTGGEGFYGYTFGSGTRLTVV.

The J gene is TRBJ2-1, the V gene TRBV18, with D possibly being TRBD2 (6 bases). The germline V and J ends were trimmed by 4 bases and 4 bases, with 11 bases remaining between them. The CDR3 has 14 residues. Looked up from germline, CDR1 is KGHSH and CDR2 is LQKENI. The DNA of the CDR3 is TGTGCCAGCTCACTCCCCGGGGGTTACAATGAGCAGTTCTTC. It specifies CASSLPGGYNEQFF.

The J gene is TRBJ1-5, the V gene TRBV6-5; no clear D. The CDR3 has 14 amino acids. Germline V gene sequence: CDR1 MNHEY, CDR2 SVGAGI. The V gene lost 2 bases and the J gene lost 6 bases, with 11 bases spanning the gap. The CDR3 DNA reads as TGTGCCAGCAGTTACCACTCAGCCTCTCAGCCCCAGCATTTT. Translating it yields CASSYHSASQPQHF.

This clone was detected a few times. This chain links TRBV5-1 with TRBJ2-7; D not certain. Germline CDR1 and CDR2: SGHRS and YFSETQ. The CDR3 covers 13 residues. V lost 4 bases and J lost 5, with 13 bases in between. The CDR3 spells CASSPGPTNEQYF. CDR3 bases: TGCGCCAGCAGCCCTGGACCAACCAACGAGCAGTACTTC.

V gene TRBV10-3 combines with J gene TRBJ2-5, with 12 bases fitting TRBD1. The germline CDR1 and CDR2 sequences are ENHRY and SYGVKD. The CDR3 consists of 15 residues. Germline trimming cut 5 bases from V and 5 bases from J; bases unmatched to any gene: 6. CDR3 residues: CAISPGTGGLETQYF. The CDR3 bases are TGTGCCATCAGTCCCGGGACAGGGGGCTTGGAGACCCAGTACTTC.

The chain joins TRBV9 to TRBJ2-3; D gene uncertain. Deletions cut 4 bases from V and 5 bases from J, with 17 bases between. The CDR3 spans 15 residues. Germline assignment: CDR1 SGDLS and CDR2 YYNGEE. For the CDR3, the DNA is TGTGCCAGCAGCTATCTGGCCCTTCCCCGAGATACGCAGTATTTT. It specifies CASSYLALPRDTQYF.

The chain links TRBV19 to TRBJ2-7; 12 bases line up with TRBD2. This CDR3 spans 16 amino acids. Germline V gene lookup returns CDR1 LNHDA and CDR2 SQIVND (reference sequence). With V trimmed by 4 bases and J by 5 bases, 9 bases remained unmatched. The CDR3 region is CASSTFTSGRYNEQYF. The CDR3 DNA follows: TGTGCCAGTAGTACGTTTACTAGCGGGAGGTACAACGAGCAGTACTTC.

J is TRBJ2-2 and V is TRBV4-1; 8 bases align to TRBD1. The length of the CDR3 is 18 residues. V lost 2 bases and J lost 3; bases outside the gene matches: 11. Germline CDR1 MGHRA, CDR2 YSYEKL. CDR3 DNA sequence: TGCGCCAGCAGCCAAAAAGGGGCAGGGGGCCTTGACACCGGGGAGCTGTTTTTT. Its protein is CASSQKGAGGLDTGELFF.

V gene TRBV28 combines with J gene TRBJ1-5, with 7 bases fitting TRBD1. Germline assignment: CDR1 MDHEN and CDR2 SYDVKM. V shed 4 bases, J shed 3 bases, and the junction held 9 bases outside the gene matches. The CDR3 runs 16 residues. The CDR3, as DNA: TGTGCCAGCAGTTCCCTATCCGGGACAGTCAATCAGCCCCAGCATTTT. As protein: CASSSLSGTVNQPQHF.

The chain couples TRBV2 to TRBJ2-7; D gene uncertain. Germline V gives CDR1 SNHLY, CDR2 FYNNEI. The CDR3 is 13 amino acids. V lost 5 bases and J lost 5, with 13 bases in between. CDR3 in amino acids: CASSQEQMDEQYF. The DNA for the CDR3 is TGTGCCAGCAGTCAGGAGCAGATGGACGAGCAGTACTTC.

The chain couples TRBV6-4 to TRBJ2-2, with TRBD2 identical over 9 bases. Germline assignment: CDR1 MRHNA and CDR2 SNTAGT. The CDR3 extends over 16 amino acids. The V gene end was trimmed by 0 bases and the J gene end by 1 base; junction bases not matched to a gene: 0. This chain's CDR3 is CASSDSSGGNTGELFF. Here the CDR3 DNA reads TGTGCCAGCAGTGACTCTAGCGGGGGGAACACCGGGGAGCTGTTTTTT.

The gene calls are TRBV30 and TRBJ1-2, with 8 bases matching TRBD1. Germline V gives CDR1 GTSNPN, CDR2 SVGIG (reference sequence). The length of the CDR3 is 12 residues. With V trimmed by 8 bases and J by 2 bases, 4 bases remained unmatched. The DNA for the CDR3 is TGTGCCCGGGACAGGAGAAACTATGGCTACACCTTC. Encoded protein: CARDRRNYGYTF.

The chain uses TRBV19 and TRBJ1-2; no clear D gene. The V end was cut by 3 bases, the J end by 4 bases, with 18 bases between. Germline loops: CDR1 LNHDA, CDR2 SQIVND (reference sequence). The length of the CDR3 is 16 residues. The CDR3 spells CASSIDIFPAGYGYTF. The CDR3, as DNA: TGTGCCAGTAGTATTGATATCTTCCCGGCGGGCTATGGCTACACCTTC.

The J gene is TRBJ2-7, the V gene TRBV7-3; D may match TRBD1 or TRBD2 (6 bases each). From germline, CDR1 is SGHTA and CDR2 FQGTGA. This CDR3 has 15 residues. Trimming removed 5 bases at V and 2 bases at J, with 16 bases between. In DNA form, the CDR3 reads TGTGCCAGCAGCCGGACCGGAGGGGACACCTACGAGCAGTACTTC. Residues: CASSRTGGDTYEQYF.